Reported below is one TCR beta chain. This entry is derived from a study of OX40 agonist ivuxolimab in advanced cancers. Study context: Three patients, one with hepatocellular carcinoma and two with cutaneous melanoma, responded partially.

The J segment lost 0 bases and the V segment lost 7 bases, leaving 7 bases of the junction unmatched. CDR3 length equals 14 residues. CDR1 and CDR2 (germline): SQVTM, ANQGSEA. The table came from immunoSEQ multiplex PCR; TCRdb's copy has only in-frame clones and leaves some out. The profile shows over 45,000 clones, around 83% of them singletons. This chain connects TRBV29-1 to TRBJ2-3, with 7 bases that match TRBD2. The sequence was collected from an adult with an advanced solid tumor such as melanoma, head and neck, liver or kidney cancer. Here the sequenced sample was CD4+ or CD8+ T cells sorted from blood, taken in a trial of the OX40 agonist ivuxolimab. In DNA form, the CDR3 reads TGCAGCGCCGAGCGGGGCCGTAGCACAGATACGCAGTATTTT. Translation: CSAERGRSTDTQYF.